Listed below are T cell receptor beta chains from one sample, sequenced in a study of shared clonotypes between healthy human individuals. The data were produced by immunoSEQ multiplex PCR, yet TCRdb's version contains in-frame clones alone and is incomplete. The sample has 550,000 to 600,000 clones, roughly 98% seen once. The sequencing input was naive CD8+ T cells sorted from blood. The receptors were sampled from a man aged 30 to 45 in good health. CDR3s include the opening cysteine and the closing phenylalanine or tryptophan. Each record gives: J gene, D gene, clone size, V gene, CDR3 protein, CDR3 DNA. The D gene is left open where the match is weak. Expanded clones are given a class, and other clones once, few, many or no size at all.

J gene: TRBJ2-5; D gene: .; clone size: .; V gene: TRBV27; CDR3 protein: CASSLYPWETQYF; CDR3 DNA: TGTGCCAGCAGTTTATACCCTTGGGAGACCCAGTACTTC
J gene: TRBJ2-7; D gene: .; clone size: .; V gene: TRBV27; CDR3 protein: CASSLTAFNDEQYF; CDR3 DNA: TGTGCCAGCAGTTTAACGGCTTTTAATGACGAGCAGTACTTC
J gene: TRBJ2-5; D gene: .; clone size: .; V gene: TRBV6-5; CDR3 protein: CASSIQGGHQETQYF; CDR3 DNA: TGTGCCAGCAGCATACAGGGAGGCCACCAAGAGACCCAGTACTTC
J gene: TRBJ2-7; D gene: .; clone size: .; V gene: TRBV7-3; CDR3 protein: CASSLSHGVRYEQYF; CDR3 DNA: TGTGCCAGCAGCTTAAGTCACGGGGTACGGTACGAGCAGTACTTC
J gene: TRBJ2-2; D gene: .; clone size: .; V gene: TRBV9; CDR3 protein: CASSVARGADANTGELFF; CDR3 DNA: TGTGCCAGCAGCGTAGCTCGAGGAGCGGACGCGAACACCGGGGAGCTGTTTTTT
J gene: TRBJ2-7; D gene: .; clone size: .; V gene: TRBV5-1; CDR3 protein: CASSLERYEQYF; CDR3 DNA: TGCGCCAGCAGCTTGGAGAGGTACGAGCAGTACTTC
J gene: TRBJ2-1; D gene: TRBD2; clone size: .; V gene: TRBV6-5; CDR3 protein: CASGTSGRNEQFF; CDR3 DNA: TGTGCCAGCGGGACTAGCGGGAGGAATGAGCAGTTCTTC
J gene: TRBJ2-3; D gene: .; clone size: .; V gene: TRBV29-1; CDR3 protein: CSVEVGTSRTDTQYF; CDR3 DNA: TGCAGCGTTGAAGTAGGGACAAGTCGGACAGATACGCAGTATTTT
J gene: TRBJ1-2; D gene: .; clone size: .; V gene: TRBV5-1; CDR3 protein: CASSLEGFGTLDPNYGYTF; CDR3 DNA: TGCGCCAGCAGCTTGGAGGGGTTCGGGACACTTGATCCTAACTATGGCTACACCTTC
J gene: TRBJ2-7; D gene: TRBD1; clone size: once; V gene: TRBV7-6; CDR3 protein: CASSERDRTYEQYF; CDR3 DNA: TGTGCCAGCAGCGAAAGGGACAGAACCTACGAGCAGTACTTC
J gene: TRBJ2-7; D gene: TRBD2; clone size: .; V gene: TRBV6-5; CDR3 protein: CASRPGLAGFEQYF; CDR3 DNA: TGTGCCAGCCGGCCGGGACTAGCGGGATTTGAGCAGTACTTC
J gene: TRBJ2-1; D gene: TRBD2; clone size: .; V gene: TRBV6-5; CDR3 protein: CASSLAGPYNEQFF; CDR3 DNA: TGTGCCAGCAGTCTAGCGGGCCCCTACAATGAGCAGTTCTTC
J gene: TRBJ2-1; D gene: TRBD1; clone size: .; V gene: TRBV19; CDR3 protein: CASRGQGLYNEQFF; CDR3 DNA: TGTGCCAGTCGAGGACAGGGACTTTACAATGAGCAGTTCTTC
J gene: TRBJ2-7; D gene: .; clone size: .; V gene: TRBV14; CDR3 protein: CASSQEWHPAHF; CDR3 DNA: TGTGCCAGCAGCCAAGAATGGCATCCCGCGCACTTC
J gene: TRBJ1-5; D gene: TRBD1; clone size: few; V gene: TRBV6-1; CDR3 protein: CASSEFGQGGNQPQHF; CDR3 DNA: TGTGCCAGCAGTGAATTTGGACAGGGGGGCAATCAGCCCCAGCATTTT
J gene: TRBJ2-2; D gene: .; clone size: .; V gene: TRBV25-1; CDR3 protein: CASSETLRPGELFF; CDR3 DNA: TGTGCCAGCAGTGAAACCCTGAGACCGGGGGAGCTGTTTTTT
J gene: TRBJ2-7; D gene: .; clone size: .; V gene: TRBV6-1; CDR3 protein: CASPSASYEQYF; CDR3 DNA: TGTGCCAGCCCTTCGGCGTCCTACGAGCAGTACTTC